This T cell receptor beta chain was documented in a study of Graves' ophthalmopathy and Graves' hyperthyroidism. General observations from the study: In blood appeared most of the expanded thyroid clonotypes whose frequency exceeded 0.001. The model predicted ophthalmopathy progression with about 71% sensitivity and around 72% specificity.

Certain patients were not enrolled. These were patients with other autoimmune diseases, uncontrolled infections, pregnancy or lactation. Transcripts of RNA were the source for amplifying TCR beta CDR3 regions. The workflow started with a first-round RT-PCR run with HTBI primers and then moved on to a second-round multiplex PCR. TCRdb independently ran MiXCR on the multiplex PCR reads; one entry per CDR3 protein. Of about 160,000 distinct CDR3 sequences in the sample, less than 45% were seen once. The CDR3 extends over 13 amino acids. V lost 4 bases to trimming and J lost 6 bases, with 12 bases between them. Germline V CDR1 and CDR2: MGHDK, SYGVNS. This clonotype was picked up many times. Its antigen is unidentified.

This receptor was obtained from a woman between 35 and 50 years old with Graves' ophthalmopathy. The rearrangement uses TRBV25-1 and TRBJ1-1, with D perhaps TRBD1 (5 bases). Sequencing input: peripheral blood. CDR3 nucleotide sequence: TGTGCCAGCAGTGCCACAGGTTTTGCTGAAGCTTTCTTT. Translated, it gives CASSATGFAEAFF.